These 23 T cell receptor beta chains originate from one sample sequenced in a study of T cell clones after liver transplantation. Sequencing was performed with immunoSEQ multiplex PCR; in TCRdb, only in-frame clones are kept and a portion is missing. The table shows about 20,000 clones, with about four fifths occurring only once. This specimen was CD8+ T cells from blood, taken 54 months after liver transplant. The receptor source for this set is a human patient who received a liver transplant. A share of the T cells may be of graft donor origin.

Sample share makes this clone medium-sized. V is TRBV11-2 and J is TRBJ2-2; D possibly corresponds to TRBD1 (6 bases). Germline assignment: CDR1 SGHAT and CDR2 FQNNGV. Trimming pared 0 bases from V and 7 bases from J, leaving 12 bases between. The CDR3 has 15 amino acids. The CDR3 here is CASSLELGAIGELFF. CDR3 coding DNA: TGTGCCAGCAGCTTAGAACTGGGGGCAATCGGGGAGCTGTTTTTT.

The chain is built from TRBV7-9 and TRBJ2-7; 9 bases map to TRBD1. This CDR3 has 15 residues. The V and J ends lost 7 bases and 1 base, in that order; junction bases with no gene match: 8. Germline V gives CDR1 SEHNR, CDR2 FQNEAQ (reference sequence). CDR3 sequence reads: CASNEPGQGSYEQYF. The CDR3 DNA reads TGTGCCAGCAACGAACCGGGACAGGGATCCTACGAGCAGTACTTC.

The chain employs TRBV7-9 and TRBJ2-1; D tentatively fits TRBD1 or TRBD2 (5 bases each). The CDR3 spans 14 residues. V shed 3 bases and J shed 4 bases, with 10 bases lying between them. Germline loops: CDR1 SEHNR, CDR2 FQNEAQ (reference sequence). The DNA of the CDR3 is TGTGCCAGCAGCTTGGGGACGGGGTACAATGAGCAGTTCTTC. Protein sequence: CASSLGTGYNEQFF.

This chain uses TRBV7-2 with TRBJ2-7; D remains ambiguous. Germline CDR1 reads SGHTA; CDR2 reads FQGNSA. The CDR3 runs to 15 residues. V gave up 6 bases and J gave up 0 bases, with 15 bases separating them. CDR3 loop: CASRLTPGSSYEQYF. In DNA form, the CDR3 reads TGTGCCAGCAGACTTACTCCTGGAAGCTCCTACGAGCAGTACTTC.

In regard to this clone: Because the CDR3's place on the DNA is in doubt, the DNA is left out and the CDR3 is given as listed by TCRdb. V and J are TRBV27 and TRBJ1-5. CDR1 MNHEY and CDR2 SMNVEV come from the germline V gene (reference sequence). From its first to its last residue, the CDR3 has 14 amino acids. CDR3 amino acids: CASSSSVRNQPQHF.

This sequence joins TRBV19 and TRBJ1-1; possibly TRBD1 for D (6 bases). The germline V gene encodes CDR1 LNHDA and CDR2 SQIVND (reference sequence). The V gene lost 10 bases and the J gene lost 5 bases, with 11 bases spanning the gap. This CDR3 is built from 11 residues. Here the CDR3 reads CAIIRGTEAFF. The CDR3 DNA follows: TGTGCCATTATAAGGGGGACTGAAGCTTTCTTT.

The chain is built from TRBV6-1 and TRBJ1-5; D gene ambiguous. Germline-derived CDR1 and CDR2 are MNHNS and SASEGT. This CDR3 comprises 15 residues. With 2 bases removed from V and 4 bases from J, the gap between germline ends came to 12 bases. The CDR3 DNA follows: TGTGCCAGCAGTGAACATGAGGGATCAAATCAGCCCCAGCATTTT. Translated: CASSEHEGSNQPQHF.

As concerns this clone: One junction end does not reproduce the germline sequence, and a read error may be involved. V gene TRBV14 combines with J gene TRBJ2-3; perhaps D is TRBD1 or TRBD2 (5 bases each). The germline gives CDR1 SGHDN, CDR2 FVKESK. This CDR3 is built from 16 residues. The CDR3 sequence is CASSQGTGLDTHTQYF. CDR3 DNA: TGTGCCAGCAGCCAGGGGACGGGATTGGACACACATACGCAGTATTTT.

The chain uses TRBV28 and TRBJ2-7, with D hard to call. V was clipped by 4 bases and J by 1 base, with 5 bases between them. The germline CDR1 and CDR2 sequences are MDHEN and SYDVKM. The CDR3 totals 12 residues. CDR3: CASSSSSYEQYF. CDR3 DNA sequence: TGTGCCAGCAGTTCCAGTTCCTACGAGCAGTACTTC.

The V and J genes are TRBV7-3 and TRBJ1-2; D remains ambiguous. The CDR3 length is 14 residues. Germline assignment: CDR1 SGHTA and CDR2 FQGTGA. V lost 2 bases and J 2 bases, leaving 9 bases between the germline ends. The CDR3 region is CASSLVRENYGYTF. CDR3 DNA sequence: TGTGCCAGCAGCTTAGTAAGGGAAAACTATGGCTACACCTTC.

The chain uses TRBV19 and TRBJ2-2, with 11 positions matching TRBD1. After removal of 6 bases from V and 0 bases from J, the junction contained 9 bases not matched to a gene. This CDR3 has 18 amino acids. Germline V gene data show CDR1 as LNHDA and CDR2 as SQIVND (reference sequence). DNA of the CDR3: TGTGCCAGTAGCCCCGGACAGGGGGCTTTGGCGAACACCGGGGAGCTGTTTTTT. Encoded protein: CASSPGQGALANTGELFF.

This rearrangement joins TRBV28 to TRBJ2-2; 11 bases line up with TRBD2. This CDR3 comprises 17 residues. From germline, CDR1 is MDHEN and CDR2 SYDVKM. The V gene end was trimmed by 3 bases and the J gene end by 1 base; junction bases not matched to a gene: 4. CDR3 nucleotides: TGTGCCAGCAGTTTCCCGACTAGCGGGGTGAACACCGGGGAGCTGTTTTTT. Amino acid sequence: CASSFPTSGVNTGELFF.

J is TRBJ1-6 and V is TRBV5-5; D is possibly TRBD1 (5 bases). CDR1 and CDR2 (germline): SGHKS, YYEKEE (reference sequence). There are 14 residues in the CDR3. V was shortened by 2 bases and J by 14 bases, with 17 bases between the two germline ends. CDR3 nucleotide sequence: TGTGCCAGCAGCTTAGGGGACCGAGGTTCGGCCCTCCACTTT. Residues: CASSLGDRGSALHF.

In nucleotides, the CDR3 is TGTGCCAGCAGCTTGGGGTTGTCTAACTATGGCTACACCTTC. Its translation is CASSLGLSNYGYTF. The chain carries TRBV5-6 and TRBJ1-2; D is uncertain. This CDR3 is 14 amino acids long. Trimming shortened V by 0 bases and J by 0 bases, and 6 bases separated the two germline ends. Germline loops: CDR1 SGHDT, CDR2 YYEEEE.

V is TRBV2 and J is TRBJ2-7; TRBD1 might be the D (6 bases). The germline V gene has CDR1 SNHLY and CDR2 FYNNEI. V was cut by 7 bases and J by 5 bases, with 18 bases left in between. The CDR3 consists of 14 residues. CDR3 region: CASTRRRGSDEQYF. The CDR3 region has the DNA TGTGCCAGCACTCGCCGAAGGGGGAGTGACGAGCAGTACTTC.

The chain joins TRBV27 to TRBJ1-1; no firm D call. CDR3 size: 14 residues. Germline CDR1 reads MNHEY; CDR2 reads SMNVEV (reference sequence). Trimming left V 0 bases short and J 5 bases short, with 10 bases between. CDR3 DNA: TGTGCCAGCAGTTTATCGGTCCGGGGAACTGAAGCTTTCTTT. Its translation is CASSLSVRGTEAFF.

V usage is TRBV28 and J usage is TRBJ2-1; TRBD1 matches at 7 bases. The V segment lost 7 bases and the J segment 0 bases; nucleotides outside the gene matches: 9. Germline CDR1 is MDHEN and CDR2 is SYDVKM. The CDR3 loop spans 16 amino acids. CDR3 protein: CASTLGTASSYNEQFF. As DNA, the CDR3 is TGTGCCAGCACCTTAGGGACAGCAAGCTCCTACAATGAGCAGTTCTTC.

The gene calls are TRBV4-1 and TRBJ2-3; D uncertain. Germline lookup yields CDR1 MGHRA and CDR2 YSYEKL. The CDR3 contains 12 residues. Trimming took off 4 bases at V and 4 bases at J, with 6 bases between the two ends. CDR3 region: CASSLPADTQYF. The DNA of the CDR3 is TGCGCCAGCAGCCTCCCCGCAGATACGCAGTATTTT.

This clone was counted between two and nine times. The chain uses TRBV28 and TRBJ1-1, with D possibly being TRBD1 (6 bases). Trimming removed 1 base at V and 1 base at J, with 7 bases between. The germline V gene has CDR1 MDHEN and CDR2 SYDVKM. This CDR3 comprises 14 residues. CDR3 nucleotides: TGTGCCAGCAGTTTATCCAGGGGGAACACTGAAGCTTTCTTT. It translates to CASSLSRGNTEAFF.

The rearrangement links TRBV6-1 to TRBJ2-1; 7 nucleotides line up with TRBD1. Germline V CDR1 and CDR2: MNHNS, SASEGT. V shed 7 bases, J shed 4 bases, and the junction held 7 bases outside the gene matches. The CDR3 has 14 amino acids. In nucleotides, the CDR3 is TGTGCCAGCAAACCCGACAGGGCTTACAATGAGCAGTTCTTC. Translated: CASKPDRAYNEQFF.

This rearrangement joins TRBV27 to TRBJ2-3, with D perhaps TRBD2 (5 bases). The CDR3 extends over 16 amino acids. The germline V and J ends were trimmed by 2 bases and 0 bases, with 12 bases remaining between them. Looked up from germline, CDR1 is MNHEY and CDR2 is SMNVEV (reference sequence). CDR3 loop: CASSLPGLISTDTQYF. The CDR3 DNA reads TGTGCCAGCAGTTTACCCGGACTGATAAGCACAGATACGCAGTATTTT.

V gene TRBV5-1 combines with J gene TRBJ2-7; D is perhaps TRBD1 (6 bases). The length of the CDR3 is 13 residues. V was cut by 5 bases and J by 2 bases, with 11 bases left in between. CDR1 and CDR2 (germline): SGHRS, YFSETQ. CDR3 bases: TGCGCCAGCAGTACCGGGACAACCTACGAGCAGTACTTC. This codes for CASSTGTTYEQYF.

V is TRBV12-5 and J is TRBJ1-6; 7 bases are shared with TRBD1. Germline CDR1 is LGHNT and CDR2 is FRNRAP. J was trimmed by 0 bases and V by 10 bases; bases with no gene match: 6. The CDR3 totals 15 residues. The CDR3 bases are TGTGCTATCAGGGGGGGCCGCTCCTATAATTCACCCCTCCACTTT. It is translated as CAIRGGRSYNSPLHF.